The source of this T cell receptor beta chain is a study of blood T cells in healthy people across ages (dated by TCRdb to about 2015). As for the study more broadly: Template switching captured roughly one uniquely barcoded TCR beta cDNA molecule per two T cells in model experiments. Using deep sequencing normalized with unique cDNA molecular identifiers, the study measured how TCR beta repertoire diversity changes with age. To avoid experimental bias, donors of different ages were randomly spread across the sequencing lanes. Four age groups were formed from the donors: young (average about 15 years), middle-aged (around 41), aged (roughly 59) and long-lived (less than 85). The study analyzed two additional independent replicas of 1 million unique cDNA reads from the same blood draw for two donors, one aged 18 to 30 and one aged 80 or older. General conclusions and limits of the study: Total diversity estimates from one million sequenced T cells were considered lower bounds and underestimates. The CMV infection status of donors was not known, potentially confounding age-related changes in expanded clonotypes. Compared with the aged group, the long-lived group had more naive CD4+ T cells, fewer expanded clones and increased TCR diversity, a pattern suggesting age selection. Observed TCR beta diversity correlated strongly with the percentage of naive T cells measured by flow cytometry. Observed TCR beta diversity per million T cells fell roughly linearly with age, and a significant reduction was already apparent by age roughly 40. Because profiling used bulk unsorted PBMCs, naive and antigen-experienced compartments could not be compared conclusively.

Donors were under 40 systemically healthy Caucasian individuals from Russia aged roughly 6 to 90 years. Ten milliliters of peripheral blood were drawn from each donor into EDTA-treated Vacutainer tubes. Ficoll-Paque density-gradient centrifugation was used to isolate PBMCs, with at least 6 million obtained per sample. Total RNA, at least 5 micrograms per sample, was extracted from PBMCs with Trizol reagent. For every donor, flow cytometry on a PBMC aliquot measured the percentage of naive CD45RAhigh/CD27high T cells. This clonotype came up once. Its specific antigen is unknown. No quality values exist for individual bases; no much larger clone is one base distant. Library preparation employed 5' RACE. The data were produced on an Illumina HiSeq 2500. A second 7 to 11 cycle PCR used a sample-barcoded 5' primer and a J-beta primer mix. Each TCR beta cDNA molecule received a unique molecular identifier from a template-switch 5' adaptor carrying 12 random nucleotides. At least 3 million CDR3-containing paired-end reads were obtained from each sample. First-strand cDNA synthesis was performed from all RNA using the Mint cDNA synthesis kit, with priming by a TRBC-specific oligonucleotide. Following uracil-DNA glycosylase treatment, all cDNA underwent a first 18-cycle PCR with the universal primers M1SS and BC2_uni_R. Turning to the authors' computational methods: For normalization, 1 million high-quality reads, each with a distinct molecular identifier, were randomly selected from each sample. Instead of being binned into consensus sequences, reads with shared molecular identifiers were discarded. MiTCR, with a Q25 quality threshold and the strictest error-elimination algorithm, was used for CDR3 identification, clonotype clustering and error correction. A nonparametric unseen species model with Euler transformation was used to estimate lower-bound total TCR beta diversity. The public reads were quality trimmed at Q25 with fastp and then assembled into clones with MiXCR by TCRdb, keeping productive beta chains. Each CDR3 protein appears once, grouped with its most common genes and DNA. The V and J calls come from TCRdb's annotation, not from the publication. For this sample there are 1,500,000 or so distinct CDR3 sequences; approximately 43% appear just once. The leading ten clones occupy about 4% of the sample.

The CDR3 measures 16 amino acids from cysteine to phenylalanine. The entry retains the CDR3 DNA only, 48 bases that are in frame from base 1. Clipping removes 6 bases from V and 5 bases from J, with 11 as the unmatched junction base count. The chain uses TRBV12-3 or TRBV12-4 and TRBJ1-4, with 8 bases matching TRBD1. The sequence was collected from a woman younger than 35 in good health. Sequencing used blood. The CDR3 here reads CASRPDREGANEKLFF. The DNA sequence is as follows: TGTGCCAGCAGACCGGACAGGGAAGGGGCAAATGAAAAACTGTTTTTT.